This T cell receptor (beta chain) was obtained from a study of blood T cell repertoires in COVID-19. Study-level background: Researchers got acute and convalescent COVID-19 samples from the United States, Italy and Spain.

Original analysis: For nucleated cells, counts were estimated from reference gene primer amplification. Repertoires were generated with immunoSEQ multiplex PCR, while TCRdb's copy carries only in-frame clones and drops some. The D gene and trimming were derived from the DNA, and the V and J assignments and clone size from that table. This sample has around 150,000 clones, with over 65% found just once. Trimming pared 1 base from V and 4 bases from J, leaving 15 bases between. Germline assignment: CDR1 LGHDT and CDR2 YNNKEL (reference sequence). This CDR3 is built from 16 residues. The V and J genes are TRBV3-1 (or the pseudogene TRBV3-2) and TRBJ2-3; the D gene is possibly TRBD2 (6 bases). The sequencing sample was made of peripheral blood. This receptor was taken from a man between 45 and 60 years old with acute or convalescent COVID-19. In nucleotides, the CDR3 is TGTGCCAGCAGCCAAGGGCGTGGGTCGGGGGCAGATACGCAGTATTTT. This sequence encodes CASSQGRGSGADTQYF.